The rows below give T cell receptor beta chains drawn from one sample of a study of CD8 T cells in ankylosing spondylitis. TCRdb re-called the 5' RACE reads through MiXCR, storing one row per CDR3 protein. The sample has hundreds of thousands of distinct CDR3 sequences, approximately 11% seen once. The sample comprised blood, either unsorted or a sorted T cell fraction (not recorded which). The receptors were sampled from a male donor with ankylosing spondylitis. Both conserved end residues are part of each CDR3. A D gene is named only where the DNA matches it firmly. Expanded clones are given a class, and other clones once, few, many or no size at all.

>TRBJ2-3|NA|TRBV11-1|TRBD2
TGTGCCAGCAGCTTATTCGGGTCTCCGGCTAGCGGGATAACAGATACGCAGTATTTT
CASSLFGSPASGITDTQYF
>TRBJ2-3|NA|TRBV29-1|NA
TGCAGCGCCCCGACAGGTTCTAGCACAGATACGCAGTATTTT
CSAPTGSSTDTQYF
>TRBJ2-2|NA|TRBV25-1|NA
TGTGCCAGCAGTGAGTCCCAAGACTTGAACACCGGGGAGCTGTTTTTT
CASSESQDLNTGELFF
>TRBJ2-1|many|TRBV15|NA
TGTGCCACCAGCAGAGTTGTGAGCTCCTACAATGAGCAGTTCTTC
CATSRVVSSYNEQFF
>TRBJ2-1|many|TRBV7-2|NA
TGTGCCAGCAGCTTAGCGGGGAGCTCCTACAATGAGCAGTTCTTC
CASSLAGSSYNEQFF
>TRBJ1-5|few|TRBV4-1|TRBD1
TGCGCCAGCAGCCAAATTCCGGGACAGCACAATCAGCCCCAGCATTTT
CASSQIPGQHNQPQHF
>TRBJ2-2|few|TRBV29-1|NA
TGCAGCGCGGGAGAACCGAACACCGGGGAGCTGTTTTTT
CSAGEPNTGELFF
>TRBJ2-3|NA|TRBV6-4|NA
TGTGCCAGCAGTGACGCCCCGGGAGTGGGGGCAGATACGCAGTATTTT
CASSDAPGVGADTQYF
>TRBJ2-7|few|TRBV20-1|TRBD1
TGCAGTGCTAGAGTAGTAGGGACAGGGGTAAAGCAGTACTTC
CSARVVGTGVKQYF
>TRBJ2-5|NA|TRBV20-1|TRBD2
TGCAGTGCCGAGGGGAGGGGAGTTGAGACCCAGTACTTC
CSAEGRGVETQYF
>TRBJ2-3|NA|TRBV10-3|TRBD2
TGTGCCATCAGTGACGGAGGGACTAGCGGGAGTAGGGCAGATACGCAGTATTTT
CAISDGGTSGSRADTQYF
>TRBJ1-1|many|TRBV5-1|TRBD1
TGCGCCAGCAGCTTGGCCCAGACAGGGATGAACACTGAAGCTTTCTTT
CASSLAQTGMNTEAFF
>TRBJ2-1|NA|TRBV7-2|TRBD2
TGTGCCAGCAGCTTAACGAGCGGGAGTGTCAATGAGCAGTTCTTC
CASSLTSGSVNEQFF
>TRBJ2-1|few|TRBV20-1|NA
TGCAGTGCCAGGGGGACTAGTTGGGAGCAGTTCTTC
CSARGTSWEQFF